The source of this T cell receptor beta chain is a study of blood T cells in healthy people across ages. There are a few counts of this clonotype. Trimming took off 0 bases at V and 0 bases at J, with 12 bases between the two ends. This CDR3 spans 15 amino acids. CDR1 DFQATT and CDR2 SNEGSKA come from the germline V gene (reference sequence). A second PCR of 7 to 11 cycles used a sample-barcoded 5' primer and a J-beta primer mix. Each CDR3 protein is one row after TCRdb ran MiXCR on the 5' RACE reads. The data show some 1,800,000 distinct CDR3 sequences, roughly 43% seen once. The rearrangement joins TRBV20-1 to TRBJ2-7, with TRBD2 as a possible D gene (6 bases). The source is a human donor in good health. Sequencing was performed on blood. The CDR3 DNA sequence: TGCAGTGCTAGAGATCGGGGGTTAAGCTCCTACGAGCAGTACTTC. Amino acid sequence: CSARDRGLSSYEQYF.